Presented here are 8 T cell receptor beta chains from one specimen sequenced in a study of cytomegalovirus exposure and HLA in healthy donors. The PCR used 60 Vbeta and 13 Jbeta primers. Here immunoSEQ multiplex PCR was the method, and the copy in TCRdb shows in-frame clones only, minus some. This table has 150,000 to 200,000 clones, approximately 79% appearing once. Sequencing was done on a sample of PBMCs. These receptor sequences come from a woman aged 45-65 years in good health and CMV-seropositive.

The chain couples TRBV19 to TRBJ2-7, with D unclear. The CDR3 is made up of 16 amino acids. Germline V lookup: CDR1 LNHDA, CDR2 SQIVND (reference sequence). Deletions cut 1 base from V and 6 bases from J, with 19 bases between. The CDR3 region is CASSIASMKSGSEQYF. The CDR3 DNA reads as TGTGCCAGTAGTATAGCTTCAATGAAAAGTGGTAGCGAGCAGTACTTC.

The chain has TRBV4-1 and TRBJ1-2; tentative D call: TRBD1 (6 bases). Germline values: CDR1 MGHRA, CDR2 YSYEKL. The CDR3 extends over 15 amino acids. Trimming removed 2 bases from V and 4 bases from J, with 14 bases in between. The CDR3 is CASSQNAGAGYGYTF. CDR3 bases: TGCGCCAGCAGCCAAAACGCGGGGGCGGGCTATGGCTACACCTTC.

This chain connects TRBV10-3 to TRBJ2-2, with D tentatively TRBD1 (5 bases). V lost 0 bases, J lost 7 bases, and 9 bases lay in between. The CDR3 is made up of 14 amino acids. Per the germline V gene, CDR1 is ENHRY and CDR2 is SYGVKD. In nucleotides, the CDR3 is TGTGCCATCAGTGAGTCTAGGGGCGGCGGGGAGCTGTTTTTT. Its translation is CAISESRGGGELFF.

This chain connects TRBV10-3 to TRBJ1-2, with D unclear. The CDR3 covers 15 residues. Germline-derived CDR1 and CDR2 are ENHRY and SYGVKD. Trimming removed 0 bases from V and 2 bases from J, with 10 bases in between. The CDR3 loop reads CAISESAQINYGYTF. The CDR3 DNA sequence: TGTGCCATCAGTGAGTCGGCTCAGATAAACTATGGCTACACCTTC.

The J gene is TRBJ1-2, the V gene TRBV7-8; unclear D gene. CDR3 length equals 15 residues. The V end lost 5 bases, the J end lost 1 base, and 14 bases lay between the germline ends. Germline V gives CDR1 SGHVS, CDR2 FQNEAQ. In DNA, the CDR3 is TGTGCCAGCAGCGCCCGCGGTGGATTTAACTATGGCTACACCTTC. This translates into CASSARGGFNYGYTF. The entire variable domain, with the rest obtained from reference TRBV7-8 and TRBJ1-2, is as follows: GAGVSQSPRYKVAKRGQDVALRCDPISGHVSLFWYQQALGQGPEFLTYFQNEAQLDKSGLPSDRFFAERPEGSVSTLKIQRTQQEDSAVYLCASSARGGFNYGYTFGSGTRLTVV.

V is TRBV18 and J is TRBJ1-2; 7 bases match TRBD1. Germline values: CDR1 KGHSH, CDR2 LQKENI. Trimming at V came to 2 bases and at J to 1 base, leaving 16 bases not matched to a gene. The CDR3 has 19 amino acids. The CDR3 DNA reads as TGTGCCAGCTCACCATTAGCACCGGCCGGACAGGCGCATAACTATGGCTACACCTTC. It codes for CASSPLAPAGQAHNYGYTF.

V is TRBV5-8 and J is TRBJ1-2; 9 bases align to TRBD1. Trimming at V came to 2 bases and at J to 7 bases, leaving 6 bases not matched to a gene. This CDR3 spans 14 amino acids. Germline CDR1 is SGHTS and CDR2 is YDEGEE. CDR3 coding DNA: TGTGCCAGCAGCTTTCCCGGGACAGGGTTTGGCTACACCTTC. Protein: CASSFPGTGFGYTF. The whole variable domain, filled in from reference TRBV5-8 and TRBJ1-2, reads EAGVTQSPTHLIKTRGQQATLRCSPISGHTSVYWYQQALGLGLQFLLWYDEGEERNRGNFPPRFSGRQFPNYSSELNVNALELEDSALYLCASSFPGTGFGYTFGSGTRLTVV.

This clone appeared a single time. The gene calls are TRBV5-4 and TRBJ1-5; 7 bases are a match to TRBD1. The CDR3 extends over 13 amino acids. The V gene's germline CDR1 is SGHNT and CDR2 YYREEE (reference sequence). The trim removed 4 bases at V and 4 bases at J, leaving 2 bases unmatched. This CDR3 reads CASSRDRNQPQHF. The CDR3 DNA reads TGTGCCAGCAGCCGGGACAGAAATCAGCCCCAGCATTTT.